A selection of T cell receptor beta chains follows, all from one sample in a study of regulatory dendritic cells for organ transplantation. This table comes from immunoSEQ multiplex PCR, and its TCRdb copy is limited to in-frame clones, with some not included. The sample has around 19,000 clones; approximately 83% are singletons. These TCRs are of unknown antigen specificity. Sequences were obtained from naive CD4+ T cells from blood cultured with regulatory dendritic cells. Receptors were obtained from a human donor in good health. CDR3s include the opening cysteine and the closing phenylalanine or tryptophan. The D gene is left open where the match is weak. Rows give clone size only sometimes, using once, few, many, or a class for an expanded clone.

V gene	J gene	D gene	clone size	CDR3 protein	CDR3 DNA
TRBV7-8	TRBJ2-7	TRBD2	.	CASSLNVLAGFSYEQYF	TGTGCCAGCAGCTTAAATGTCCTAGCGGGTTTCTCCTACGAGCAGTACTTC
TRBV15	TRBJ2-5	.	.	CATSSADLGVETQYF	TGTGCCACCAGCAGCGCCGACCTGGGGGTGGAGACCCAGTACTTC
TRBV6-5	TRBJ2-1	TRBD2	.	CASSYGPSGGAGQFF	TGTGCCAGCAGTTACGGTCCTAGCGGGGGGGCCGGGCAGTTCTTC
TRBV7-8	TRBJ2-7	.	.	CASSFIDYEQYF	TGTGCCAGCAGCTTTATTGACTACGAGCAGTACTTC
TRBV6-5	TRBJ2-2	.	.	CASKGYTGELFF	TGTGCCAGCAAGGGTTACACCGGGGAGCTGTTTTTT
TRBV10-3	TRBJ2-5	.	.	CAISPTREETQYF	TGTGCCATCAGCCCGACGCGGGAAGAGACCCAGTACTTC
TRBV27	TRBJ2-1	TRBD1	.	CASSYDRVTNEQFF	TGTGCCAGCAGCTACGACAGGGTTACAAATGAGCAGTTCTTC
TRBV7-3	TRBJ2-1	TRBD2	few	CASSLQRGGPRLF	TGTGCCAGCAGCTTGCAGCGGGGGGGCCCTCGACTCTTC
TRBV30	TRBJ1-4	TRBD1	.	CASDRVKEKLFF	TGTGCTTCCGACAGGGTTAAGGAAAAACTGTTTTTT
TRBV23-1	TRBJ2-1	.	.	CASRSPGLGLGNEQFF	TGCGCCAGCAGGTCTCCGGGACTGGGCTTAGGGAATGAGCAGTTCTTC
TRBV29-1	TRBJ2-2	.	.	CSAGGGWGTGELFF	TGCAGCGCCGGGGGCGGATGGGGCACCGGGGAGCTGTTTTTT
TRBV5-6	TRBJ1-2	TRBD1	once	CASSPGGYGYTF	TGTGCCAGCAGCCCAGGGGGGTACGGCTACACCTTC
TRBV19	TRBJ2-2	.	once	CASTYLGVTNTGELFF	TGTGCCAGTACCTATCTCGGGGTAACGAACACCGGGGAGCTGTTTTTT
TRBV30	TRBJ1-1	.	.	CAWGRLNTEAFF	TGTGCCTGGGGACGGCTGAACACTGAAGCTTTCTTT
TRBV4-3	TRBJ2-7	.	.	CASSQSPLTLYEQYF	TGCGCCAGCAGCCAATCCCCGTTAACCCTCTACGAGCAGTACTTC
TRBV7-2	TRBJ1-2	.	.	CASSLNSGGGYGYTF	TGTGCCAGCAGCTTAAACTCAGGTGGCGGCTATGGCTACACCTTC
TRBV7-9	TRBJ2-3	.	few	CASSLDWTQYF	TGTGCCAGCAGCTTGGATTGGACGCAGTATTTT
TRBV6-6	TRBJ2-6	TRBD1	.	CASSYSGQGSVLTF	TGTGCCAGCAGTTACTCTGGACAGGGAAGCGTCCTGACTTTC